This T cell receptor beta chain comes out of a study of blood T cells in healthy people across ages. The junction had 7 bases not matched to a gene; V was cut back by 0 bases and J by 4 bases. The CDR3 loop spans 17 amino acids. Germline lookup yields CDR1 SGHTA and CDR2 FQGNSA. The authors ran a second PCR of roughly 7 to 11 cycles using a sample-barcoded 5' primer and a J-beta primer mix. MiXCR, run by TCRdb on the 5' RACE reads, gives a single entry per CDR3 protein. The sample yields roughly 730,000 distinct CDR3 sequences, 56% seen once. Sequenced material: blood. This sequence joins TRBV7-2 and TRBJ2-3, with 10 bases that match TRBD2. The clonotype originates from a man aged 40-49 years in good health. The chain's CDR3 is CASSLAPIAGGSDTQYF. CDR3 bases: TGTGCCAGCAGCTTAGCTCCAATAGCGGGAGGTTCAGATACGCAGTATTTT.